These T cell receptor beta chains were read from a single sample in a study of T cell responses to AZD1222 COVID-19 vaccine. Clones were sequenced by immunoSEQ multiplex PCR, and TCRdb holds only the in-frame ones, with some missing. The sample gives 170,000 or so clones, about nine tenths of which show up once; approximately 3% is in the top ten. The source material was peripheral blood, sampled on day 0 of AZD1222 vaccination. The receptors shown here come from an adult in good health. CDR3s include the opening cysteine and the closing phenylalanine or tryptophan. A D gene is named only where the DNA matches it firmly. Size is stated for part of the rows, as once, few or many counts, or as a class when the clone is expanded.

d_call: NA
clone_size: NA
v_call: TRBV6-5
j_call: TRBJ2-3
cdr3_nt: TGTGCCAGCAGTTACTCACGGGGAGATACGCAGTATTTT
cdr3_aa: CASSYSRGDTQYF

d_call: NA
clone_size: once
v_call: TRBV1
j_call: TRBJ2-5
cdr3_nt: TGCACCAGCAGCCCTGGGACTAGAGGGGCTGGGACCCAGTACTTC
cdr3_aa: CTSSPGTRGAGTQYF

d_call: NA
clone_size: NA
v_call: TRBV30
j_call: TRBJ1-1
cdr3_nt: TGTGCCTGGAGTCGGGCGGCAGGCTCTTGGGCTTTCTTT
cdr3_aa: CAWSRAAGSWAFF

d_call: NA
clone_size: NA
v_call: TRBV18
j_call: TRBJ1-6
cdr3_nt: TGTGCCAGCTCACCACCGGTGACCGGGAACAATTCACCCCTCCACTTT
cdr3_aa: CASSPPVTGNNSPLHF

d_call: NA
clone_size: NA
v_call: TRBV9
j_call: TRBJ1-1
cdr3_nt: TGTGCCAGCAGCGGGCGGGCCGGGTCTGAAGCTTTCTTT
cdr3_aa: CASSGRAGSEAFF

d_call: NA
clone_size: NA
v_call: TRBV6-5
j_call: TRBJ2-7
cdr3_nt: TGTGCCAGCAGTTACTCTGCGGGAAGCTCCTACGAGCAGTACTTC
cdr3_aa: CASSYSAGSSYEQYF

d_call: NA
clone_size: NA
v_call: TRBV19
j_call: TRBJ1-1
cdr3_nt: TGTGCCAGTAGCAGGACAGCGAACACTGAAGCTTTCTTT
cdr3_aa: CASSRTANTEAFF

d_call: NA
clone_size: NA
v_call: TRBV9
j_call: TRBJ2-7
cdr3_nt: TGTGCCAGCAGCGTCTCCGGGGCAGCTTACGAGCAGTACTTC
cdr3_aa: CASSVSGAAYEQYF

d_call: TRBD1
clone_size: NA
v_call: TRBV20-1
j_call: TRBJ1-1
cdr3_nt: TGCAGTGCTGGACAGGGAGCTGAAGCTTTCTTT
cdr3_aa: CSAGQGAEAFF

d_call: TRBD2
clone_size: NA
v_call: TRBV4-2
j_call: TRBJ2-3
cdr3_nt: TGTGCCAGCAGCCAAATATCTAGCGGGGCCCTATACACAGATACGCAGTATTTT
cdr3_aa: CASSQISSGALYTDTQYF

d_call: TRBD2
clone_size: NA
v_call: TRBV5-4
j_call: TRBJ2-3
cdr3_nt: TGTGCCAGCAGCTTGGTCGGGGGGGCCCCCACAGATACGCAGTATTTT
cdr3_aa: CASSLVGGAPTDTQYF

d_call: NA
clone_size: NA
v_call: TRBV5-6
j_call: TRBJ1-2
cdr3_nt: TGTGCCAGCAGCTTGGGATCAGGGCGGGTTAACTATGGCTACACCTTC
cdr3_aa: CASSLGSGRVNYGYTF

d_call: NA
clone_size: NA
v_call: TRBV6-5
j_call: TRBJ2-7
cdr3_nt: TGTGCCAGCAGTTACTCTAAGCAGGCCTACGAGCAGTACTTC
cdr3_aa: CASSYSKQAYEQYF

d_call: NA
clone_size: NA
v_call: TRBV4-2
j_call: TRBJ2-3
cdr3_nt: TGTGCCAGCAGCCAAGGGGCGGGGAGCACAGATACGCAGTATTTT
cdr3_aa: CASSQGAGSTDTQYF

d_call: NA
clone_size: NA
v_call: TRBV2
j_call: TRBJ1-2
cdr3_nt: TGTGCCAGCAGCACGCGGGGGAGGAATGGCTACACCTTC
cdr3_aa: CASSTRGRNGYTF

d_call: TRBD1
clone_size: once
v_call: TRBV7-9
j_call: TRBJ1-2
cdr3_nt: TGTGCCAGCAGCTTACTACCTACAGGGGGGAACTATGGCTACACCTTC
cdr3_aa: CASSLLPTGGNYGYTF

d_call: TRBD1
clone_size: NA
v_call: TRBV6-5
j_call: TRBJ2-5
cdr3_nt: TGTGCCAGCAGTCCCACAGGGGGTTCGCGAGAGACCCAGTACTTC
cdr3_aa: CASSPTGGSRETQYF

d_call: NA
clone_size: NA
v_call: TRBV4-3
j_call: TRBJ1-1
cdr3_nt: TGCGCCAGCAGCCAAGCACGGACCCTAAACACTGAAGCTTTCTTT
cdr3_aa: CASSQARTLNTEAFF

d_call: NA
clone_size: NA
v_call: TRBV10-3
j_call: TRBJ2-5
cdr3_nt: TGTGCCATCAGTGAGCCAGGAACCTGGGACACGACCATAGAGACCCAGTACTTC
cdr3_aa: CAISEPGTWDTTIETQYF

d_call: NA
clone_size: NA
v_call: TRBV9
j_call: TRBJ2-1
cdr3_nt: TGTGCCAGCAGCCCTCTAGACTACCGCTCCTACAATGAGCAGTTCTTC
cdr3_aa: CASSPLDYRSYNEQFF

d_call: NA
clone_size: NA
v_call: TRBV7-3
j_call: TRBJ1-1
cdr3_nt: TGTGCCAGCAGCTTAGGGGGGCTACGGGAAGCTTTCTTT
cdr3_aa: CASSLGGLREAFF

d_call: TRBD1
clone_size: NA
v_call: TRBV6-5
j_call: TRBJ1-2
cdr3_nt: TGTGCCAGCAGTTACCAAACAAACAGGGGAGCGGGCTACACCTTC
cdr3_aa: CASSYQTNRGAGYTF

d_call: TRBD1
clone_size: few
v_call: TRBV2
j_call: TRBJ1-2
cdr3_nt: TGTGCCAGCAGCGTAGGACAGGAAGATGGCTACACCTTC
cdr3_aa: CASSVGQEDGYTF

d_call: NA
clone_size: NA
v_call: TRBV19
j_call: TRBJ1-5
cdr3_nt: TGTGCCAGTAGTATCGCAGGAAGAGAGCCCCAGCATTTT
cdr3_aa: CASSIAGREPQHF

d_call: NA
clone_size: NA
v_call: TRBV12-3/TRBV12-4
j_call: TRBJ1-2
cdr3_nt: TGTGCCAGCAGTTCCCGCGGGGGTGGCTACACCTTC
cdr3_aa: CASSSRGGGYTF

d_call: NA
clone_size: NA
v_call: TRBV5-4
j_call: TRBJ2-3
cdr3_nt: TGTGCCAGCAGCCTTGCGGCCGGGGGGCTCAGCACAGATACGCAGTATTTT
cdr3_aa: CASSLAAGGLSTDTQYF

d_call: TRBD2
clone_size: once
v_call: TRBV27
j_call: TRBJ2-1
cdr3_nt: TGTGCCAGCAGTTTATATAGCGGGGGGGGCAATGAGCAGTTCTTC
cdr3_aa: CASSLYSGGGNEQFF

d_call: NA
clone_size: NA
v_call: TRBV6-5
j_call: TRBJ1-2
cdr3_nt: TGTGCCAGCAAGGGGGGGGCAGGCTATGGCTACACCTTC
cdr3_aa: CASKGGAGYGYTF

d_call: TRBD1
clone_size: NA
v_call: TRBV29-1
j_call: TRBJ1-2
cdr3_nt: TGCAGCGCCACGGGACAGGCCTATGGCTACACCTTC
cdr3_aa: CSATGQAYGYTF

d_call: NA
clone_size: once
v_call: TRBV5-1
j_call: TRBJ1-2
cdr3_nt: TGCGCCAGCAGCTTGGATGGGACAAACAGCTATCAGGGCTACACCTTC
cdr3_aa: CASSLDGTNSYQGYTF

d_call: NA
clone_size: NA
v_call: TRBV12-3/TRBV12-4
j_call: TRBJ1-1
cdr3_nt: TGTGCCAGCACCGCCGGTCGCGACACTGAAGCTTTCTTT
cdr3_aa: CASTAGRDTEAFF